Shown below are 5 T cell receptor beta chains from a single sample sequenced in a study of blood T cell repertoires in COVID-19. The data were produced by immunoSEQ multiplex PCR, yet TCRdb's version contains in-frame clones alone and is incomplete. The table includes about 190,000 clones, about 77% detected once. Material for sequencing was peripheral blood. All receptors derive from a woman of 80 years or more with active or convalescent COVID-19.

Only one count was recorded for this clone. The rearrangement links TRBV5-4 to TRBJ1-5, with a tentative D call TRBD1 (6 bases). Per germline, CDR1 SGHNT and CDR2 YYREEE (reference sequence). V gave up 4 bases and J gave up 3 bases, with 11 bases separating them. The CDR3 runs 14 residues. The CDR3 DNA is TGTGCCAGCAGCCCGGGGGGGCCCAATCAGCCCCAGCATTTT. It yields the protein CASSPGGPNQPQHF.

This chain links TRBV19 with TRBJ2-7; TRBD1 aligns across 7 bases. The CDR3 contains 13 residues. V shed 6 bases, J shed 3 bases, and the junction held 5 bases outside the gene matches. The germline V gene encodes CDR1 LNHDA and CDR2 SQIVND (reference sequence). CDR3 nucleotides: TGTGCCAGTAGCCTCGGGACAGACTACGAGCAGTACTTC. This translates into CASSLGTDYEQYF.

The rearrangement joins TRBV28 to TRBJ1-5, with TRBD1 matching over 10 bases. CDR1 is MDHEN and CDR2 is SYDVKM in the germline V gene. The CDR3 sequence is 15 residues long. The junction had 8 bases not matched to a gene; V was cut back by 5 bases and J by 7 bases. CDR3 amino acids: CASSPQTGGGQPQHF. DNA of the CDR3: TGTGCCAGCAGTCCCCAGACAGGGGGCGGACAGCCCCAGCATTTT.

This rearrangement joins TRBV4-2 to TRBJ2-2; no definite D call. Trimming cost V 1 base and J 5 bases, with 8 bases left between them. Germline V CDR1 and CDR2: LGHNA, YNFKEQ. The CDR3 sequence is 14 residues long. The CDR3 bases are TGTGCCAGCAGCCAAGCAGGCTCAACCGGGGAGCTGTTTTTT. This gives the protein CASSQAGSTGELFF.

Only a few counts were recorded for this clone. This chain uses TRBV28 with TRBJ2-5; D remains ambiguous. CDR1 and CDR2 (germline): MDHEN, SYDVKM. This CDR3 has 15 residues. V dropped 5 bases and J dropped 0 bases, with 13 bases sitting between them. CDR3 DNA: TGTGCCAGCAGTGTCCTGACTGGAAACCAAGAGACCCAGTACTTC. This codes for CASSVLTGNQETQYF.